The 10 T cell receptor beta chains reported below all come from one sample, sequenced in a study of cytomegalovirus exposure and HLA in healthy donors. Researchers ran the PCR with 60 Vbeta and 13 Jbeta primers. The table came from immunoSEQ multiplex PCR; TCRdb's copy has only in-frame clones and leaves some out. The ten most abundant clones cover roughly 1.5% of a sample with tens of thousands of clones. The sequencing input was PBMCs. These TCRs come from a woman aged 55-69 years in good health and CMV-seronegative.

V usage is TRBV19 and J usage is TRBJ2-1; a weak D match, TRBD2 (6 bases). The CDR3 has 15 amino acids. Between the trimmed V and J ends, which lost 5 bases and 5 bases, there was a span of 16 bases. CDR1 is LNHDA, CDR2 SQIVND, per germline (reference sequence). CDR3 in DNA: TGTGCCAGTAGTGAACTAGCTTTTTTAAACAATGAGCAGTTCTTC. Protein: CASSELAFLNNEQFF.

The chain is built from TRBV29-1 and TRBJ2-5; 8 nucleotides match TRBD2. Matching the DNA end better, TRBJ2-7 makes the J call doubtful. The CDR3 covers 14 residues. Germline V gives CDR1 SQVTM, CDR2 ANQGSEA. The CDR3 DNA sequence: TGCAGCGTTGGGGTTAGCGGGAAACTCTACGAGCAGTACTTC. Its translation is CSVGVSGKLYEQYF.

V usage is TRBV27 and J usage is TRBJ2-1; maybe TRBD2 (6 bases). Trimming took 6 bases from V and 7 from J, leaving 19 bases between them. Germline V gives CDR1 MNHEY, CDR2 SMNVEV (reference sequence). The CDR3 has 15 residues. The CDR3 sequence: CASSPTWGDWNEQFF. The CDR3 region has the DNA TGTGCCAGCAGCCCGACGTGGGGGGATTGGAATGAGCAGTTCTTC.

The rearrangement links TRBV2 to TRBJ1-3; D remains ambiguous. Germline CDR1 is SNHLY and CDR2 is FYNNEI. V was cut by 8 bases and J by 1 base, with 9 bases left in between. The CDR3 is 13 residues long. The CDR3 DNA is TGTGCCAGCTCCGGTGTTTCTGGAAACACCATATATTTT. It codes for CASSGVSGNTIYF.

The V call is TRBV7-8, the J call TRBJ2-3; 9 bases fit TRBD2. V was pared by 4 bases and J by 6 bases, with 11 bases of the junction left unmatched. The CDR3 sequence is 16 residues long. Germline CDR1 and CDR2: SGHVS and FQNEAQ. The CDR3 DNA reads TGTGCCAGCAGCTCTTCTAGCGGGAAGGGGGGGGATACGCAGTATTTT. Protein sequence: CASSSSSGKGGDTQYF.

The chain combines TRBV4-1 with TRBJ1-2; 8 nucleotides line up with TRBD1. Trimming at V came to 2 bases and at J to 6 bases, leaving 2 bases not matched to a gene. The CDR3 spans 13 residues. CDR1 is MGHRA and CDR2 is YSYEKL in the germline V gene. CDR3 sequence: CASSQSTGDGYTF. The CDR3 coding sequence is TGCGCCAGCAGCCAATCGACAGGGGATGGCTACACCTTC.

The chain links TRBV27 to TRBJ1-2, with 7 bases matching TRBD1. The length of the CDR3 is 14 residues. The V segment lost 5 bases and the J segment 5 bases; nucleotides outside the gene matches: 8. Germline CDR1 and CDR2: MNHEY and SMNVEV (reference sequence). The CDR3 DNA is TGTGCCAGCAGTATGGGACAGTCAGCTTATGGCTACACCTTC. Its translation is CASSMGQSAYGYTF.

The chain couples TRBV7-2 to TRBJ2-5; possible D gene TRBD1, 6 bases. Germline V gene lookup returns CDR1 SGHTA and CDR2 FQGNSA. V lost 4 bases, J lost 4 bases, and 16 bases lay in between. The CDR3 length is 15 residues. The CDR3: CASSSRGGGGETQYF. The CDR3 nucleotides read TGTGCCAGCAGCTCTAGAGGGGGTGGGGGAGAGACCCAGTACTTC.

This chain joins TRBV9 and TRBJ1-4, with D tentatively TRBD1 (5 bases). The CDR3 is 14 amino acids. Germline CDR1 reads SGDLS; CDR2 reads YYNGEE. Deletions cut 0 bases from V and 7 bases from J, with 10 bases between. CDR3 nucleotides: TGTGCCAGCAGCGTAGAGGGGTTGGCTGAAAAACTGTTTTTT. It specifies CASSVEGLAEKLFF.

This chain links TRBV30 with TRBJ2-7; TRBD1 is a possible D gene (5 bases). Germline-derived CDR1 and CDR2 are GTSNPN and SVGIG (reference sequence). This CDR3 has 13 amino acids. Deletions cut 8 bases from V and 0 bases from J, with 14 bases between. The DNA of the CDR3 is TGTGCCCCGCAGACAGCTAGCTCCTACGAGCAGTACTTC. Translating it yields CAPQTASSYEQYF.